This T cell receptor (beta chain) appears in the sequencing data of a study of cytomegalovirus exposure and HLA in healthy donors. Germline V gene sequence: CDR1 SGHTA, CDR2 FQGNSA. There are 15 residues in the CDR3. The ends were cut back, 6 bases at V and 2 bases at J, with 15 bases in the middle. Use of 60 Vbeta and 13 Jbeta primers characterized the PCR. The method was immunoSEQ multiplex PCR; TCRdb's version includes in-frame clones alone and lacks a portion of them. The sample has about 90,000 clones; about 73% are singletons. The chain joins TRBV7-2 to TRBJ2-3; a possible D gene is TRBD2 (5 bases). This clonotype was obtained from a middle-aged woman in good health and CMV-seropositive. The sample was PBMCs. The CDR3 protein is CASSRTGKYTDTQYF. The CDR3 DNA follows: TGTGCCAGCAGTCGGACCGGGAAATACACAGATACGCAGTATTTT.